A single sample is the source of the 10 T cell receptor beta chains below, sequenced in a study of cytomegalovirus exposure and HLA in healthy donors. It was with 60 Vbeta and 13 Jbeta primers that the PCR ran. The data were produced by immunoSEQ multiplex PCR, yet TCRdb's version contains in-frame clones alone and is incomplete. The sample contains around 190,000 clones, 70% to 75% of which appear only once. The sequenced sample consisted of PBMCs. These receptors were obtained from a man aged 30 to 45 in good health and CMV-seropositive.

This clone has a handful of counts. The genes are TRBV5-4 and TRBJ2-7; a possible D gene is TRBD1 (5 bases). The CDR3 loop spans 13 amino acids. The ends were cut back, 0 bases at V and 2 bases at J, with 6 bases in the middle. Germline CDR1 SGHNT, CDR2 YYREEE (reference sequence). The CDR3 DNA follows: TGTGCCAGCAGCTTGGACAGGACCTACGAGCAGTACTTC. Its protein is CASSLDRTYEQYF.

This rearrangement joins TRBV6-4 to TRBJ1-1; tentatively, D is TRBD1 (5 bases). V was cut by 6 bases and J by 0 bases, with 8 bases left in between. The CDR3 extends over 13 amino acids. Looked up from germline, CDR1 is MRHNA and CDR2 is SNTAGT. DNA for the CDR3: TGTGCCAGCAGGGGGGGATTGAACACTGAAGCTTTCTTT. This translates into CASRGGLNTEAFF.

The chain links TRBV4-1 to TRBJ1-1; perhaps TRBD1 as D (5 bases). V was clipped by 8 bases and J by 5 bases, with 12 bases between them. CDR1 and CDR2 (germline): MGHRA, YSYEKL. This CDR3 is built from 12 residues. CDR3 in DNA: TGCGCCAGCCTCTCGGGGGAAACTGAAGCTTTCTTT. It is translated as CASLSGETEAFF.

The chain carries TRBV10-3 and TRBJ1-6; D possibly corresponds to TRBD1 (5 bases). The CDR3 is made up of 14 amino acids. The ends were cut back, 3 bases at V and 7 bases at J, with 10 bases in the middle. Germline lookup yields CDR1 ENHRY and CDR2 SYGVKD. CDR3: CAISENQGNSPLHF. The CDR3 region has the DNA TGTGCCATCAGTGAAAACCAGGGAAATTCACCCCTCCACTTT.

CDR3 in amino acids: CASSIRDYPTQYF. The DNA of the CDR3 is TGTGCCAGTAGTATTAGGGACTACCCTACGCAGTATTTT. The chain couples TRBV19 to TRBJ2-3, with 7 bases identical to TRBD2. Germline V gene sequence: CDR1 LNHDA, CDR2 SQIVND (reference sequence). The CDR3 spans 13 residues. V shed 3 bases and J 8 bases; nucleotides not matched to a gene: 5.

This clone was found once. The rearrangement uses TRBV12-5 and TRBJ2-7; 9 positions match TRBD1. This CDR3 is built from 16 residues. Germline V gives CDR1 LGHNT, CDR2 FRNRAP. V lost 0 bases, J lost 2 bases, and 5 bases stayed unmatched. The DNA for the CDR3 is TGTGCTAGTGGTTTGGTCCTCGGACAGGGGCCCTACGAGCAGTACTTC. Translation: CASGLVLGQGPYEQYF.

This sequence joins TRBV6-6 and TRBJ2-5; weak D call: TRBD1 (6 bases). Per germline, CDR1 MNHNY and CDR2 SVGAGI (reference sequence). V was trimmed by 0 bases and J by 5 bases, leaving 7 bases between them. This CDR3 has 13 amino acids. In DNA, the CDR3 is TGTGCCAGCAGTTACTCGAGGGGGGAGACCCAGTACTTC. Its protein product is CASSYSRGETQYF.

The V and J genes are TRBV30 and TRBJ2-1, with 7 positions matching TRBD2. Unmatched junction bases numbered 13, after V lost 4 bases and J lost 4 bases. The CDR3 runs to 16 residues. In germline, CDR1 is GTSNPN, CDR2 SVGIG (reference sequence). The CDR3 nucleotides read TGTGCCTGGATCCCCGGGGGGAAGGCCTTTTACAATGAGCAGTTCTTC. As protein: CAWIPGGKAFYNEQFF.

The V call is TRBV5-5, the J call TRBJ1-5, with D tentatively TRBD1 (6 bases). The CDR3 is 15 residues long. V lost 4 bases and J lost 3, with 14 bases in between. The germline CDR1 and CDR2 sequences are SGHKS and YYEKEE (reference sequence). CDR3 residues: CASSLLDRFNQPQHF. The CDR3 bases are TGTGCCAGCAGCCTCCTAGACAGGTTCAATCAGCCCCAGCATTTT. Full variable domain (outside the CDR3, taken from reference TRBV5-5 and TRBJ1-5): DAGVTQSPTHLIKTRGQQVTLRCSPISGHKSVSWYQQVLGQGPQFIFQYYEKEERGRGNFPDRFSARQFPNYSSELNVNALLLGDSALYLCASSLLDRFNQPQHFGDGTRLSIL.

The CDR3 is CASSPGWGEAFF. The CDR3, as DNA: TGTGCCAGCAGCCCCGGTTGGGGCGAAGCTTTCTTT. The chain carries TRBV11-3 and TRBJ1-1; TRBD1 is a possible D gene (5 bases). Trimming pared 5 bases from V and 8 bases from J, leaving 12 bases between. Germline CDR1 is SGHNT and CDR2 is YENEEA. The CDR3 has 12 amino acids.